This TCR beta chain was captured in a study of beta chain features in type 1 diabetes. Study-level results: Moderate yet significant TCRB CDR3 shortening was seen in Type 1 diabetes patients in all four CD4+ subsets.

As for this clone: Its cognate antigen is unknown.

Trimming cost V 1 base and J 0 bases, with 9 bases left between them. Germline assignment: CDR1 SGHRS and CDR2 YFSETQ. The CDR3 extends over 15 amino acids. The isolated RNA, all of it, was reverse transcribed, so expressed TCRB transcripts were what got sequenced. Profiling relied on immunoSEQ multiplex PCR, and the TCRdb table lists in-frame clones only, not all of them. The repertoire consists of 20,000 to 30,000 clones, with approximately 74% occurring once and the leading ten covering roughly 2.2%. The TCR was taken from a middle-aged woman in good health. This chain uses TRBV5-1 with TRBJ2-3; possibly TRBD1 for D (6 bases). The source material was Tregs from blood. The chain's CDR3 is CASSLTGLSTDTQYF. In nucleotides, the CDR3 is TGCGCCAGCAGCTTGACAGGGTTAAGCACAGATACGCAGTATTTT. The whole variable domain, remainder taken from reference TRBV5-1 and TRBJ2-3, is KAGVTQTPRYLIKTRGQQVTLSCSPISGHRSVSWYQQTPGQGLQFLFEYFSETQRNKGNFPGRFSGRQFSNSRSEMNVSTLELGDSALYLCASSLTGLSTDTQYFGPGTRLTVL.